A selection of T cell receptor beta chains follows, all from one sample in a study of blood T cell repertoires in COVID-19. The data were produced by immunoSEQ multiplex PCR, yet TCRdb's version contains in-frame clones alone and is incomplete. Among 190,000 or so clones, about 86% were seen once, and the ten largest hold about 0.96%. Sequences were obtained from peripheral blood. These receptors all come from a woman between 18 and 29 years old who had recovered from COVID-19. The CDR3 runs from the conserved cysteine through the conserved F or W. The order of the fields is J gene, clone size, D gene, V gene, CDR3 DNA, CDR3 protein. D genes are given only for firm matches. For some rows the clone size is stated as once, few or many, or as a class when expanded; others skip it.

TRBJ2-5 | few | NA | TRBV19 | TGTGCCAGTAGCCCACAGGGGAGGGAGACCCAGTACTTC | CASSPQGRETQYF
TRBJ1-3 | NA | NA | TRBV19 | TGTGCCAGTAGTAGGCTCTCTGGAAACACCATATATTTT | CASSRLSGNTIYF
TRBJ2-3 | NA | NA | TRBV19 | TGTGCCAGTACCACCAGACTCGCAGATACGCAGTATTTT | CASTTRLADTQYF
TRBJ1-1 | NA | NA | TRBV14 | TGTGCCAGCAGCCAAGACTTGAACACTGAAGCTTTCTTT | CASSQDLNTEAFF
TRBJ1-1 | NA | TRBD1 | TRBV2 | TGTGCCATTTCCGGGACAGGAAGATGGAACACTGAAGCTTTCTTT | CAISGTGRWNTEAFF
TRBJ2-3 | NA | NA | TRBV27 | TGTGCCAGCAGTTCTGTTAGGAGGGATACGCAGTATTTT | CASSSVRRDTQYF
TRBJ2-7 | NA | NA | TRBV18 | TGTGCCAGCTCACCACCTAGGGGTGGTTACGAGCAGTACTTC | CASSPPRGGYEQYF
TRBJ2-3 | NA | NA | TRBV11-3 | TGTGCCAGCAGCTCCCAAGACCGAATCCAGGGGCGCACAGATACGCAGTATTTT | CASSSQDRIQGRTDTQYF
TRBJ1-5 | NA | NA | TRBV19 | TGTGCCAGTAGCGTCGAACAGGGAAGGTCGCAGCCCCAGCATTTT | CASSVEQGRSQPQHF
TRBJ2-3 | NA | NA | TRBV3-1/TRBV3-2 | TGTGCCAGCAGCCAAGCGGGGGAAGATACGCAGTATTTT | CASSQAGEDTQYF
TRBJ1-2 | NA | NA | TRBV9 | TGTGCCAGCAGCGTAGATAACAGATTCTATGGCTACACCTTC | CASSVDNRFYGYTF
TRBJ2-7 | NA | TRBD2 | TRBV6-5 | TGTGCCAGCAGTACGACTAGCGGGGCCTCCTACGAGCAGTACTTC | CASSTTSGASYEQYF
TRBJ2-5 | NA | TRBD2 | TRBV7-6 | TGTGCCAGCAGCGCCCTAGCGGGGGCTCAAGAGACCCAGTACTTC | CASSALAGAQETQYF
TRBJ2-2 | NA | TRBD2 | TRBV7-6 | TGTGCCAGCAGCTCCTATAGCGGGAAAACCGGGGAGCTGTTTTTT | CASSSYSGKTGELFF
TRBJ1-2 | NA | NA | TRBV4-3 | TGCGCCAGCAGCCAAGATGCCGCACAGAACTATGGCTACACCTTC | CASSQDAAQNYGYTF
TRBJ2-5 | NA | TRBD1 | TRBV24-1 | TGTGCCACCAGTGATTTGGGGACAGGGGTGCCGGGGACCCAGTACTTC | CATSDLGTGVPGTQYF
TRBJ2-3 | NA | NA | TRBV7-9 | TGTGCCAGCAGCTCGGACAGACGGAACACAGATACGCAGTATTTT | CASSSDRRNTDTQYF
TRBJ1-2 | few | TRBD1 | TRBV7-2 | TGTGCCAGCAGGACCGACAGGGTTTCTAACTATGGCTACACCTTC | CASRTDRVSNYGYTF
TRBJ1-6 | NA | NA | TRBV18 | TGTGCCAGCTCAACGGACAATAATTCACCCCTCCACTTT | CASSTDNNSPLHF
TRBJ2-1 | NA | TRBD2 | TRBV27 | TGTGCCAGCAGTCCCCGTAGTAGCGGGATTTACAATGAGCAGTTCTTC | CASSPRSSGIYNEQFF
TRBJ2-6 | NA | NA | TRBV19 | TGTGCCAGTAGTAGAACGCGCAACTCTGGGGCCAACGTCCTGACTTTC | CASSRTRNSGANVLTF
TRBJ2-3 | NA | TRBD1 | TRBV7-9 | TGTGCCAGCAGCTCGGGACAGGGAACCTCCGCCGATACGCAGTATTTT | CASSSGQGTSADTQYF
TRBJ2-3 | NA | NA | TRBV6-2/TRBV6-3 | TGTGCCAGCAGTAGTCTTGCGGGGATACCCTCTAGCACAGATACGCAGTATTTT | CASSSLAGIPSSTDTQYF
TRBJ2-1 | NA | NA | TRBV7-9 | TGTGCCAGCAGCTTAGAGCGGGAGCAGTTCTTC | CASSLEREQFF
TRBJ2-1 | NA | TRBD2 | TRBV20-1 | TGCAGTGCTAGTTCCATGCGCGGCGGGAGCTCCTACAATGAGCAGTTCTTC | CSASSMRGGSSYNEQFF
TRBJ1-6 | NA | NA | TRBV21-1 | TGTGCCAGCAGCAAAGTCTCAGCAGGACCCCTCCACTTT | CASSKVSAGPLHF
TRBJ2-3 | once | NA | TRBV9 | TGTGCCAGCAGTGAAGGGAGGACGTCTTCAGATACGCAGTATTTT | CASSEGRTSSDTQYF
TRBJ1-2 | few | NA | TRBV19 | TGTGCCAGTAAGGCTCAGGGTCCCCATGGCTACACCTTC | CASKAQGPHGYTF
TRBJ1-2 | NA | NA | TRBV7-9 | TGTGCCAGCAGCTTAGACGGCTGGGCCTATGGCTACACCTTC | CASSLDGWAYGYTF
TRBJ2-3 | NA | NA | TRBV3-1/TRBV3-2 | TGTTTACCTACCCTCTCCACAGATACGCAGTATTTT | CLPTLSTDTQYF
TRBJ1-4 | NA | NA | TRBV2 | TGTGCCAGCAGGGAGGAGTCGGGCGCTAATGAAAAACTGTTTTTT | CASREESGANEKLFF
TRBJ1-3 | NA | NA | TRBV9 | TGTGCCAGCAGCGTAGATGGGGGCTCGGGAAACACCATATATTTT | CASSVDGGSGNTIYF
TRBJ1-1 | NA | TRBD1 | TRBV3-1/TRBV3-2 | TGTGCCAGCAGCCAAGATACAGGGGGACGTACTGAAGCTTTCTTT | CASSQDTGGRTEAFF
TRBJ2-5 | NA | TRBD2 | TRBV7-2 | TGTGCCAGCAGCTTTGGCGGGGAGGGGACCCAGTACTTC | CASSFGGEGTQYF